This T cell receptor (beta chain) was identified during a study of blood T cell repertoires in COVID-19. Study overall: T cells, B-cell-depleted T cells, or PBMCs supplied cDNA or gDNA.

Participants reported their clinical history, and cohort assignment relied on those reports. Someone with COVID-19 had been met by exposed participants within 2 weeks before study entry. Trimming removed 4 bases at V and 7 bases at J, with 14 bases between. This CDR3 is 13 amino acids long. The germline V gene has CDR1 SNHLY and CDR2 FYNNEI. Authors' analysis steps: Estimation of nucleated cell counts was performed using reference gene primer amplification. Libraries were prepared by immunoSEQ multiplex PCR; TCRdb keeps only in-frame clonotypes and omits some of them. V and J calls and clone size follow that table, whereas D and trimming were derived from the DNA. The sample holds about 300,000 clones, 89% seen once.

The specimen was PBMCs or T cells enriched from blood (not recorded which). V gene TRBV2 combines with J gene TRBJ2-7; D is unresolved. The sequence came from a woman aged 45-60 years who had been exposed to COVID-19. CDR3 residues: CASSVTPDGEQYF. DNA of the CDR3: TGTGCCAGCAGTGTCACTCCTGACGGGGAGCAGTACTTC.